The table lists the clone carrying this T cell receptor (beta chain) with many counts. Molecular barcoded adaptors covering alpha/delta and beta/gamma chains were used on roughly 400 ng RNA. Each CDR3 protein gets one entry after TCRdb re-called the reads with MiXCR. The table has 30,000 to 35,000 distinct CDR3 sequences, around a sixth seen once; the top ten hold 16%. These data come from a study of read filtering for tumor transcriptome and immune sequencing. About the research overall: Mean patient age was roughly 70 years, range roughly 45 to 85; around 16 male, 14 to 15 female.

The CDR3 is made up of 16 amino acids. Trimming removed 5 bases from V and 2 bases from J, with 17 bases in between. Germline CDR1 is SGHVS and CDR2 is FQNEAQ. Sequenced input: a population of CD138-negative cells sorted from bone marrow. The rearrangement joins TRBV7-8 to TRBJ2-3; TRBD2 is a possible D gene (6 bases). The sequence was obtained from a donor over 35 with multiple myeloma. CDR3 residues: CASSHLVGLDTDTQYF. The CDR3 coding sequence is TGTGCCAGCAGCCACCTGGTGGGACTCGACACAGATACGCAGTATTTT.